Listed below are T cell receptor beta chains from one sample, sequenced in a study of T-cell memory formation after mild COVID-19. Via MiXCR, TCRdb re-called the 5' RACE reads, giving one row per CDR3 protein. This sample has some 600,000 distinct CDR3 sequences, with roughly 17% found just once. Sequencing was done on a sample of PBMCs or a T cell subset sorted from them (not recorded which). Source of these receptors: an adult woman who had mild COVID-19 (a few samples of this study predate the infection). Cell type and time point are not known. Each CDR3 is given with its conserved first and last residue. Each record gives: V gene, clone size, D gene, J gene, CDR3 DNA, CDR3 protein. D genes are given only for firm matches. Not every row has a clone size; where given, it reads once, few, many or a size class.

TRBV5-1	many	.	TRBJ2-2	TGCGCCAGCAGGCGGGACAGTAGCTTCGGGGAGCTGTTTTTT	CASRRDSSFGELFF
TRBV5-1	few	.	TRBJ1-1	TGCGCCAGCAGCTTATTACGCGGGCTTGAAGCTTTCTTT	CASSLLRGLEAFF
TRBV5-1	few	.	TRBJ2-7	TGCGCCAGCAGCTCAGCAGCAGGGGTGGACGAGCAGTACTTC	CASSSAAGVDEQYF
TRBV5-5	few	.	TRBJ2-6	TGTGCCAGCAGCGCGGTCCTGAGCTCTGGGGCCAACGTCCTGACTTTC	CASSAVLSSGANVLTF
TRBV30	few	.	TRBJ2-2	TGTGCCTGGCGCAGGGCGAACACCGGGGAGCTGTTTTTT	CAWRRANTGELFF
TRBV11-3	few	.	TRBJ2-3	TGTGCCAGCAGCCCCGGCCTAGTCATAGCAGATACGCAGTATTTT	CASSPGLVIADTQYF
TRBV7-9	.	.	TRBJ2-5	TGTGCCAGCAGCTCAGAGACGACCCAGTACTTC	CASSSETTQYF
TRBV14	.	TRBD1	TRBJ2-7	TGTGCCAGCAGCCCGACCCGGACAGGGAATTACGAGCAGTACTTC	CASSPTRTGNYEQYF
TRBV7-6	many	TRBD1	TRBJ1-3	TGTGCCAGCAGCTCGGACAGGGCTGGAAACACCATATATTTT	CASSSDRAGNTIYF
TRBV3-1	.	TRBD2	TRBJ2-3	TGTGCCAGCAGCCGGACTAGCGGGGGAGATACGCAGTATTTT	CASSRTSGGDTQYF
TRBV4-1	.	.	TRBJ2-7	TGCGCCAGCAGCCACACGCCCAATTCCTACGAGCAGTACTTC	CASSHTPNSYEQYF
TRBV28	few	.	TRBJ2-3	TGTGCCAGCAGTGTCCTAGAGCAAACAGATACGCAGTATTTT	CASSVLEQTDTQYF
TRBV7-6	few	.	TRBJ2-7	TGTGCCAGCAGCTTAGTTCCGGGAGAGGGCGAGCAGTACTTC	CASSLVPGEGEQYF
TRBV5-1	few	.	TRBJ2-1	TGCGCCAGCAGCTTGCAAGGTAGTGGTAACAATGAGCAGTTCTTC	CASSLQGSGNNEQFF
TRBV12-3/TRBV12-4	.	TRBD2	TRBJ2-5	TGTGCCAGCAGTTTAGAGTTGGCGGGGGGCGCAGGAGAGACCCAGTACTTC	CASSLELAGGAGETQYF
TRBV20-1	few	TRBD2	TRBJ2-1	TGCAGTGCTAGGGGGACTAGCGATGTCAATGAGCAGTTCTTC	CSARGTSDVNEQFF
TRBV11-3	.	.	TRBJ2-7	TGTGCCAGCAGCTTAGATGTCGGCAGGCTGACTTACTACGAGCAGTACTTC	CASSLDVGRLTYYEQYF
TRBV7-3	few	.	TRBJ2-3	TGTGCCAGCAGCCGCGACGGGATAGCAATGGGAGATACGCAGTATTTT	CASSRDGIAMGDTQYF